This is a list of T cell receptor beta chains from one sample in a study of CD8+ T cells in alopecia areata. This table comes from immunoSEQ multiplex PCR, and its TCRdb copy is limited to in-frame clones, with some not included. This repertoire shows a few hundred thousand clones, 35% to 40% found once; its top ten account for around 0.48%. The sample consisted of CD4+ T cells sorted from blood, taken at approximately week 30, from a patient treated with tofacitinib. Receptor source: a human donor with alopecia areata. Both conserved end residues are part of each CDR3. The order of the fields is CDR3 DNA, CDR3 protein, J gene, clone size, V gene, D gene. A D gene is named only where the DNA matches it firmly. Clone size is given for some rows only: seen once, a few or many times, or a class if the clone is expanded.

CDR3nt: TGTGCCAGCAGCTTCCAAAGGAGGAGCTATGGCTACACCTTC
CDR3aa: CASSFQRRSYGYTF
j_gene: TRBJ1-2
abundance: few
v_gene: TRBV5-6
d_gene: NA

CDR3nt: TGCAGCGTGAGCCCCCGGGGGGCGGAGGCTTTCTTT
CDR3aa: CSVSPRGAEAFF
j_gene: TRBJ1-1
abundance: NA
v_gene: TRBV29-1
d_gene: NA

CDR3nt: TGTGCCAGCAGCTTGGACGGGAGGGCCGAGGAGACCCAGTACTTC
CDR3aa: CASSLDGRAEETQYF
j_gene: TRBJ2-5
abundance: few
v_gene: TRBV5-5
d_gene: TRBD2

CDR3nt: TGTGCCTGGAGTCCCCCCCTTAACAATGAGCAGTTCTTC
CDR3aa: CAWSPPLNNEQFF
j_gene: TRBJ2-1
abundance: NA
v_gene: TRBV30
d_gene: NA

CDR3nt: TGTGCCAGCAGCCAAGAGGGGGCAGGGCACCCGGATGGCTACACCTTC
CDR3aa: CASSQEGAGHPDGYTF
j_gene: TRBJ1-2
abundance: NA
v_gene: TRBV4-2
d_gene: NA

CDR3nt: TGTGCCAGCAGCTTAGCGGGAGGGAGAGAGACCCAGTACTTC
CDR3aa: CASSLAGGRETQYF
j_gene: TRBJ2-5
abundance: NA
v_gene: TRBV7-9
d_gene: TRBD2

CDR3nt: TGCGCCAGCAGCCAAGAAGTCGGGGCCTCAGATACGCAGTATTTT
CDR3aa: CASSQEVGASDTQYF
j_gene: TRBJ2-3
abundance: few
v_gene: TRBV4-1
d_gene: NA

CDR3nt: TGCAGTGCTGCAGGGTACGATACGCAGTATTTT
CDR3aa: CSAAGYDTQYF
j_gene: TRBJ2-3
abundance: NA
v_gene: TRBV20-1
d_gene: NA

CDR3nt: TGTGCCAGCAGCTTAGGGTACTCTCTCTCCTACGAGCAGTACTTC
CDR3aa: CASSLGYSLSYEQYF
j_gene: TRBJ2-7
abundance: few
v_gene: TRBV7-2
d_gene: NA

CDR3nt: TGCGCCAGCAGCTTGGCACGCCGGGACAGATTCACAGATACGCAGTATTTT
CDR3aa: CASSLARRDRFTDTQYF
j_gene: TRBJ2-3
abundance: NA
v_gene: TRBV5-1
d_gene: TRBD1

CDR3nt: TGTGCCAGCTCACCCACGCCCAGGGGCTCCGGAAACACCATATATTTT
CDR3aa: CASSPTPRGSGNTIYF
j_gene: TRBJ1-3
abundance: NA
v_gene: TRBV18
d_gene: NA

CDR3nt: TGTGCCTGGAGTTTCAGGGTCACCACCGGGGAGCTGTTTTTT
CDR3aa: CAWSFRVTTGELFF
j_gene: TRBJ2-2
abundance: NA
v_gene: TRBV30
d_gene: NA

CDR3nt: TGCAGCGGGGGGACAGGGGGTCGCGAGCAGTACTTC
CDR3aa: CSGGTGGREQYF
j_gene: TRBJ2-7
abundance: few
v_gene: TRBV29-1
d_gene: TRBD1

CDR3nt: TGTGCCAGCAGCCATCAAAGGAGTGGCTACACCTTC
CDR3aa: CASSHQRSGYTF
j_gene: TRBJ1-2
abundance: NA
v_gene: TRBV14
d_gene: NA

CDR3nt: TGTGCCAGCAGCTCCGGGACTAGCGGGAGTGGAACCGGGGAGCTGTTTTTT
CDR3aa: CASSSGTSGSGTGELFF
j_gene: TRBJ2-2
abundance: NA
v_gene: TRBV9
d_gene: TRBD2

CDR3nt: TGTGCCAGCAGCCAAGTTGTTCGGGGGGGCCTGAGCGGGGAGCTGTTTTTT
CDR3aa: CASSQVVRGGLSGELFF
j_gene: TRBJ2-2
abundance: few
v_gene: TRBV4-2
d_gene: TRBD2

CDR3nt: TGCGCCAGCAGCTGGGGGAATATGCCACAAGAGACCCAGTACTTC
CDR3aa: CASSWGNMPQETQYF
j_gene: TRBJ2-5
abundance: few
v_gene: TRBV5-1
d_gene: NA

CDR3nt: TGTGCCTGGAGTGCACGACAGGACTTGGGAAAACTGTTTTTT
CDR3aa: CAWSARQDLGKLFF
j_gene: TRBJ1-4
abundance: once
v_gene: TRBV30
d_gene: NA

CDR3nt: TGTGCCAGCAGTTTACTCATGGGCAATCAGCCCCAGCATTTT
CDR3aa: CASSLLMGNQPQHF
j_gene: TRBJ1-5
abundance: few
v_gene: TRBV27
d_gene: NA

CDR3nt: TGTGCCTGGACGACCGCCTACGAGCAGTACTTC
CDR3aa: CAWTTAYEQYF
j_gene: TRBJ2-7
abundance: NA
v_gene: TRBV30
d_gene: NA

CDR3nt: TGCGCCAGCAGCTGGGGGCAGGCTAACTATGGCTACACCTTC
CDR3aa: CASSWGQANYGYTF
j_gene: TRBJ1-2
abundance: NA
v_gene: TRBV5-1
d_gene: NA

CDR3nt: TGCAGCGTAACCCGTGGACAGGGGGGTTCTGAGCAGTTCTTC
CDR3aa: CSVTRGQGGSEQFF
j_gene: TRBJ2-1
abundance: NA
v_gene: TRBV29-1
d_gene: TRBD1

CDR3nt: TGTGCCAGCAGCTCCGGCCCCAGGACCTCCAAGGAGCAGTTCTTC
CDR3aa: CASSSGPRTSKEQFF
j_gene: TRBJ2-1
abundance: NA
v_gene: TRBV5-6
d_gene: NA

CDR3nt: TGTGCCACCGTAGCGGGAGGGATATCCTACAATGAGCAGTTCTTC
CDR3aa: CATVAGGISYNEQFF
j_gene: TRBJ2-1
abundance: few
v_gene: TRBV18
d_gene: TRBD2

CDR3nt: TGCGCCAGCAGCCCCAACTCGGCAGGGGGCTTCCCTAGCGAGCAGTACTTC
CDR3aa: CASSPNSAGGFPSEQYF
j_gene: TRBJ2-7
abundance: few
v_gene: TRBV4-1
d_gene: TRBD1

CDR3nt: TGTGCCATCAGTGAGGGATGGAGCACTGAAGCTTTCTTT
CDR3aa: CAISEGWSTEAFF
j_gene: TRBJ1-1
abundance: few
v_gene: TRBV10-3
d_gene: NA

CDR3nt: TGTGCCAGCTCACCATCGTCCATGATGGGATCTGGAAACACCATATATTTT
CDR3aa: CASSPSSMMGSGNTIYF
j_gene: TRBJ1-3
abundance: few
v_gene: TRBV18
d_gene: NA

CDR3nt: TGCAGCGTTGTGGCAGAGAATATCCGCCGGGCCAAAAACATTCAGTACTTC
CDR3aa: CSVVAENIRRAKNIQYF
j_gene: TRBJ2-4
abundance: few
v_gene: TRBV29-1
d_gene: NA

CDR3nt: TGTGCCAGCAGCTTACAAGGGGGCGACATTCAGTACTTC
CDR3aa: CASSLQGGDIQYF
j_gene: TRBJ2-4
abundance: NA
v_gene: TRBV7-9
d_gene: TRBD1

CDR3nt: TGCGCCAGCAGGCCACTAGCGGGAGGACCCTACGAGCAGTACTTC
CDR3aa: CASRPLAGGPYEQYF
j_gene: TRBJ2-7
abundance: few
v_gene: TRBV4-1
d_gene: TRBD2

CDR3nt: TGTGCCAGCAGCTCCCAAGCGGGAGTATCCTACAATGAGCAGTTCTTC
CDR3aa: CASSSQAGVSYNEQFF
j_gene: TRBJ2-1
abundance: few
v_gene: TRBV11-3
d_gene: TRBD2